The clone carrying this T cell receptor (beta chain) was recorded once. Its matching antigen is unknown. These data are taken from a study of T cell responses to AZD1222 COVID-19 vaccine. Overall study context: Combined were second doses at about 4 or about 12 weeks.

Study-wide points: The study found vaccine-associated CD4 TCRs spanning spike, dominant at 160-218 and 743-854.

This CDR3 comprises 14 residues. Germline-derived CDR1 and CDR2 are ENHRY and SYGVKD. Trimming left V 6 bases short and J 4 bases short, with 15 bases between. Libraries were prepared by immunoSEQ multiplex PCR; TCRdb keeps only in-frame clonotypes and omits some of them. This sample carries more than 130,000 clones, just over 90% of them seen once, and the ten largest clones take roughly 3.1%. This rearrangement joins TRBV10-3 to TRBJ1-1, with D unclear. This TCR was sampled from an adult in good health. The source was peripheral blood, collected on day 0 of AZD1222 vaccination. CDR3 loop: CAISLGARGTEAFF. The CDR3 DNA reads as TGTGCCATCAGCCTGGGAGCTAGAGGCACTGAAGCTTTCTTT.